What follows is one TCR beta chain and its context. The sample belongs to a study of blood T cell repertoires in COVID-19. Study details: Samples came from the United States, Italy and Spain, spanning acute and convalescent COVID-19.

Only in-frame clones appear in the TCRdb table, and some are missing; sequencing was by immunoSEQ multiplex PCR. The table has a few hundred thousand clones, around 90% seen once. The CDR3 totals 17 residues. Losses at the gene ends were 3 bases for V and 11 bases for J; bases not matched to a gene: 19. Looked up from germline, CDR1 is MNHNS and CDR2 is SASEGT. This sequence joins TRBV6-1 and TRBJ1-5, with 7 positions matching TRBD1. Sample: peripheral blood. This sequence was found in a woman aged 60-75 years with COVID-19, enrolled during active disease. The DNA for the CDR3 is TGTGCCAGCAGTGAGCCCATCGAGGAGGGGGCAAGGAAAGCCCAGCATTTT. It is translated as CASSEPIEEGARKAQHF.